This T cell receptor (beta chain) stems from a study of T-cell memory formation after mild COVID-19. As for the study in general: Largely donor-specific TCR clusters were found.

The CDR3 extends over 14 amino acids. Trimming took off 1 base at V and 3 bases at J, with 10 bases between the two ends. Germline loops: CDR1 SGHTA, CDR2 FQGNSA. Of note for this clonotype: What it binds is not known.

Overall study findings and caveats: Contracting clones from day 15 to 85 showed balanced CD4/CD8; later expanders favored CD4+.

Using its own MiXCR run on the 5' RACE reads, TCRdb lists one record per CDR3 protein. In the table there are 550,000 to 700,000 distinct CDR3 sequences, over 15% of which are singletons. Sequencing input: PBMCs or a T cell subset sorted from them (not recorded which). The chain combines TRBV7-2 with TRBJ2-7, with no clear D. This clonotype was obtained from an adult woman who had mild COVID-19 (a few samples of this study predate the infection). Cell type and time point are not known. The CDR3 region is CASSLGAEIYEQYF. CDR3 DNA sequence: TGTGCCAGCAGCTTAGGTGCGGAGATCTACGAGCAGTACTTC.